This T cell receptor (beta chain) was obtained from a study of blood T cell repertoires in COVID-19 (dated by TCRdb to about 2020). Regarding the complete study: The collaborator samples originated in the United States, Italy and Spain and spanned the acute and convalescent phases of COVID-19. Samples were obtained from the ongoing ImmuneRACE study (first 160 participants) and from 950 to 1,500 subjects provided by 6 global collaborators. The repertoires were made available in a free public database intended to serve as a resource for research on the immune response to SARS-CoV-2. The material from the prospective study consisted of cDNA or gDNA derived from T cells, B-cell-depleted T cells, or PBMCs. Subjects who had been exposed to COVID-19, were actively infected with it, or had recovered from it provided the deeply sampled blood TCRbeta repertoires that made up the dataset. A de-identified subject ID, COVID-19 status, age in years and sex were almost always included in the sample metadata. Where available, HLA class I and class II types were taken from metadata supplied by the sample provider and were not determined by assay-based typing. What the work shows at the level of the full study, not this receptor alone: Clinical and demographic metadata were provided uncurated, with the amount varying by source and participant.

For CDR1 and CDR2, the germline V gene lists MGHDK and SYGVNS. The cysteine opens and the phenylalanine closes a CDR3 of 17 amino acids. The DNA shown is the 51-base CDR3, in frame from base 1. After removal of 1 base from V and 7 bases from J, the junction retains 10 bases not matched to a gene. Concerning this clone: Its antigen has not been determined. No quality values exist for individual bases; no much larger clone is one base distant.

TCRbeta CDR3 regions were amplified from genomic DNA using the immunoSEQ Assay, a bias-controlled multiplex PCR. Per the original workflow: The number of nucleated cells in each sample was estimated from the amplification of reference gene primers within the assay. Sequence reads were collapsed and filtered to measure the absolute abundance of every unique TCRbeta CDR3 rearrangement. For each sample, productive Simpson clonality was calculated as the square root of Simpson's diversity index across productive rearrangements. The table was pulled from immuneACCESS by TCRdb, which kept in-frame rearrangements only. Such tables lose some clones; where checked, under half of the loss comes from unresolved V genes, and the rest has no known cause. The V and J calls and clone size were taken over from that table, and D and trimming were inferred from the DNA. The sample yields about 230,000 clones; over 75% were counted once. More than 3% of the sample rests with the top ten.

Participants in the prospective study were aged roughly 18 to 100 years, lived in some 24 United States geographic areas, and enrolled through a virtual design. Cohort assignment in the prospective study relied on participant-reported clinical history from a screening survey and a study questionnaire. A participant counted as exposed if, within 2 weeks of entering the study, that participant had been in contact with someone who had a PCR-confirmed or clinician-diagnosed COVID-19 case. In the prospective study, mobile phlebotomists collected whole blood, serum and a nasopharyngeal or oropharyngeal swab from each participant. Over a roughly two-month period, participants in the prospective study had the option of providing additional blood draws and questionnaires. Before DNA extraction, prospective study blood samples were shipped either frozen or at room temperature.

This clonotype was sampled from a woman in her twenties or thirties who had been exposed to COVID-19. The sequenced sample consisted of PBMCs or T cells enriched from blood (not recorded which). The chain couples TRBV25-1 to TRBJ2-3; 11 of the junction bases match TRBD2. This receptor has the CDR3 CASSESIAGGPLYTQYF. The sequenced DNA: TGTGCCAGCAGTGAATCGATAGCGGGAGGGCCTTTATATACGCAGTATTTT.